The 17 T cell receptor beta chains in this list originate from one sample, sequenced in a study of a mutant IDH1 vaccine in newly diagnosed glioma. Clones were sequenced by immunoSEQ multiplex PCR, and TCRdb holds only the in-frame ones, with some missing. In the table there are roughly 70,000 clones, over 75% of which are singletons. Time point indicated: week 23, last vaccination. Doses comprised 300 ug of mutant IDH1 20-mer peptide each, plus topical imiquimod. For these TCRs, the target antigens are not known. The input for sequencing was PBMCs, taken from a glioma patient whose treatment included an IDH1 peptide vaccine. The receptor source for this set is a man younger than 35 with glioma.

This clone was counted once. The chain links TRBV7-3 to TRBJ2-1; TRBD2 agrees at 12 bases. Germline CDR1 and CDR2: SGHTA and FQGTGA. V trimming: 5 bases; J trimming: 3 bases; junction bases outside the gene matches: 11. The CDR3 has 18 amino acids. CDR3 amino acids: CASSPGTSGLEHYNEQFF. DNA for the CDR3: TGTGCCAGCAGCCCCGGGACTAGCGGGCTGGAACACTACAATGAGCAGTTCTTC.

The chain has TRBV7-2 and TRBJ1-4; no definite D call. Trimming removed 7 bases at V and 8 bases at J, with 8 bases between. Germline V gene sequence: CDR1 SGHTA, CDR2 FQGNSA. This CDR3 has 11 amino acids. The CDR3 here is CASTSAEKLFF. The CDR3 nucleotides read TGTGCCAGCACCTCTGCAGAAAAACTGTTTTTT.

This chain links TRBV9 with TRBJ2-7, with D perhaps matching TRBD2 (6 bases). CDR1 and CDR2 (germline): SGDLS, YYNGEE. The CDR3 contains 15 residues. V lost 4 bases and J lost 12, with 26 bases in between. CDR3 bases: TGTGCCAGCAGCCCTGTGGAAACGGGGACTCAGGGTCTGTACTTC. Its translation: CASSPVETGTQGLYF. The variable domain in full, with the rest retrieved from reference TRBV9 and TRBJ2-7, is DSGVTQTPKHLITATGQRVTLRCSPRSGDLSVYWYQQSLDQGLQFLIQYYNGEERAKGNILERFSAQQFPDLHSELNLSSLELGDSALYFCASSPVETGTQGLYFGPGTRLTVT.

V is TRBV27 and J is TRBJ1-1; TRBD1 aligns across 9 bases. J was trimmed by 1 base and V by 6 bases; bases with no gene match: 0. The CDR3 contains 13 residues. Germline lookup yields CDR1 MNHEY and CDR2 SMNVEV (reference sequence). The CDR3 nucleotides read TGTGCCAGCAGACAGGGGGCGAACACTGAAGCTTTCTTT. Translated, it gives CASRQGANTEAFF.

The V gene is TRBV5-1, the J gene TRBJ1-1, with a tentative D call TRBD1 (6 bases). The V end was cut by 3 bases, the J end by 1 base, with 10 bases between. The CDR3 covers 14 residues. Germline CDR1 and CDR2: SGHRS and YFSETQ. CDR3 nucleotide sequence: TGCGCCAGCAGCTATGGACAGCCGAACACTGAAGCTTTCTTT. This gives the protein CASSYGQPNTEAFF.

The rearrangement joins TRBV4-3 to TRBJ1-3, with D unclear. The CDR3 runs to 18 residues. Germline assignment: CDR1 LGHNA and CDR2 YSLEER. V was trimmed by 1 base and J by 0 bases, leaving 16 bases between them. The CDR3 DNA reads TGCGCCAGCAGCCAAGCCCCACCCCGAGGAAGCTCTGGAAACACCATATATTTT. Translating it yields CASSQAPPRGSSGNTIYF.

The chain recombines TRBV7-8 with TRBJ2-7, with D possibly TRBD1 on 5 matching bases. The V end lost 5 bases, the J end lost 6 bases, and 20 bases lay between the germline ends. Germline V gene data show CDR1 as SGHVS and CDR2 as FQNEAQ. The CDR3 has 15 residues. CDR3 nucleotide sequence: TGTGCCAGCAGCGCGGACATCCTTAGTCTTGGCGAGCAGTACTTC. Amino acid sequence: CASSADILSLGEQYF. The full variable domain, with the rest looked up from reference TRBV7-8 and TRBJ2-7, is GAGVSQSPRYKVAKRGQDVALRCDPISGHVSLFWYQQALGQGPEFLTYFQNEAQLDKSGLPSDRFFAERPEGSVSTLKIQRTQQEDSAVYLCASSADILSLGEQYFGPGTRLTVT.

Written as DNA, the CDR3 is TGCGCCAGCAGCTTGGACCCCCGTGGAGGGAGAGACACTGAAGCTTTCTTT. Amino acid sequence: CASSLDPRGGRDTEAFF. The gene calls are TRBV5-1 and TRBJ1-1; D gene ambiguous. The germline CDR1 and CDR2 sequences are SGHRS and YFSETQ. The CDR3 consists of 17 residues. V was cut by 0 bases and J by 3 bases, with 18 bases left in between.

The J gene is TRBJ2-1, the V gene TRBV5-8, with 8 bases matching TRBD2. Germline CDR1 reads SGHTS; CDR2 reads YDEGEE. The CDR3 has 17 residues. V lost 0 bases to trimming and J lost 0 bases; unmatched junction nucleotides: 5. This chain's CDR3 is CASSLERGGRSYNEQFF. The CDR3 DNA reads as TGTGCCAGCAGCTTGGAACGGGGGGGACGCTCCTACAATGAGCAGTTCTTC. Full variable domain (missing parts from reference TRBV5-8 and TRBJ2-1): EAGVTQSPTHLIKTRGQQATLRCSPISGHTSVYWYQQALGLGLQFLLWYDEGEERNRGNFPPRFSGRQFPNYSSELNVNALELEDSALYLCASSLERGGRSYNEQFFGPGTRLTVL.

This clone was counted a few times. V gene TRBV7-9 combines with J gene TRBJ1-2; D remains ambiguous. Germline CDR1 SEHNR, CDR2 FQNEAQ (reference sequence). V was pared by 2 bases and J by 8 bases, with 9 bases between. This CDR3 has 12 amino acids. In DNA, the CDR3 is TGTGCCAGCAGCTTACATGGGGAGGGCTACACCTTC. It encodes CASSLHGEGYTF.

The chain links TRBV10-3 to TRBJ2-5, with a weak D call TRBD2 (6 bases). V lost 7 bases and J lost 2, with 11 bases in between. The germline gives CDR1 ENHRY, CDR2 SYGVKD. The CDR3 contains 13 residues. The DNA for the CDR3 is TGTGCCATCAAGGAGGGAGATCAAGAGACCCAGTACTTC. Protein product: CAIKEGDQETQYF.

The J gene is TRBJ2-7, the V gene TRBV7-2; D unclear. The CDR3 loop spans 17 amino acids. Trimming removed 5 bases at V and 4 bases at J, with 24 bases between. CDR1 is SGHTA and CDR2 is FQGNSA in the germline V gene. CDR3 nucleotide sequence: TGTGCCAGCAGCCCGAGACCTCAGCGCGAGGTTAATTACGAGCAGTACTTC. Translation gives CASSPRPQREVNYEQYF.

The rearrangement links TRBV6-1 to TRBJ2-1; 11 positions match TRBD2. Germline CDR1 reads MNHNS; CDR2 reads SASEGT. V trimming: 5 bases; J trimming: 0 bases; junction bases outside the gene matches: 15. CDR3 length: 20 residues. In nucleotides, the CDR3 is TGTGCCAGCAGTAAAGGGCCGGGACTAGCGGCACCGAGCTCCTACAATGAGCAGTTCTTC. Its translation: CASSKGPGLAAPSSYNEQFF.

The chain employs TRBV7-2 and TRBJ1-4; the match to TRBD1 covers 7 bases. CDR3 length: 14 residues. Trimming cost V 3 bases and J 7 bases; bases outside gene matches: 5. Germline V lookup: CDR1 SGHTA, CDR2 FQGNSA. The CDR3 DNA reads TGTGCCAGCAGCTTGGGACAGACACTTGAAAAACTGTTTTTT. Translated: CASSLGQTLEKLFF.

This chain connects TRBV12-5 to TRBJ1-2; D is unclear. This CDR3 comprises 16 residues. Trimming stripped 6 bases from V and 1 base from J, with 18 bases between. Germline CDR1 is LGHNT and CDR2 is FRNRAP. CDR3 sequence: CASGYTPGSHNYGYTF. CDR3 bases: TGTGCTAGTGGATACACGCCGGGCAGCCATAACTATGGCTACACCTTC.

The rearrangement uses TRBV29-1 and TRBJ1-1; unclear D gene. The CDR3 runs to 17 residues. Germline assignment: CDR1 SQVTM and CDR2 ANQGSEA. Trimming removed 1 base from V and 7 bases from J, with 25 bases in between. The DNA for the CDR3 is TGCAGCGTTGAAGGGGATTACAGAACTCTAGTAGTGGGTGAAGCTTTCTTT. Protein sequence: CSVEGDYRTLVVGEAFF.

The chain combines TRBV5-1 with TRBJ2-7, with D possibly being TRBD1 (7 bases). Germline-derived CDR1 and CDR2 are SGHRS and YFSETQ. V was pared by 3 bases and J by 6 bases, with 16 bases between. CDR3 length equals 14 residues. The CDR3 protein is CASSSDRVAAEQYF. Written as DNA, the CDR3 is TGCGCCAGCAGCTCCGACAGGGTAGCGGCCGAGCAGTACTTC.